This TCR beta chain originates from a study of T-cell reconstitution after alpha-beta-depleted transplantation in children. The V gene's germline CDR1 is DFQATT and CDR2 SNEGSKA (reference sequence). This CDR3 contains 14 residues. Between the trimmed V and J ends, which lost 0 bases and 8 bases, there was a span of 14 bases. Researchers prepared the TCRbeta library using unique molecular identifiers, the study reports. Using its own MiXCR run on the PCR reads, TCRdb lists one record per CDR3 protein. In the table there are around 70,000 distinct CDR3 sequences, 11% of which are singletons. This clonotype was observed at least ten times.

The sample consisted of PBMCs, taken before TCRalphabeta/CD19-depleted stem cell transplant. The TCR was taken from a boy aged 5-17 years with acute myeloid leukemia, due to receive a stem cell transplant. The chain recombines TRBV20-1 with TRBJ2-4; possibly TRBD2 for D (6 bases). The DNA for the CDR3 is TGCAGTGCTAGAGATGGGGGGAGGTGGGACATTCAGTACTTC. This sequence encodes CSARDGGRWDIQYF.